This T cell receptor (beta chain) was identified during a study of blood T cell repertoires in COVID-19. Germline CDR1 is SGHTA and CDR2 is FQGNSA. This CDR3 contains 14 residues. V was shortened by 4 bases and J by 5 bases, with 14 bases between the two germline ends. This table comes from immunoSEQ multiplex PCR, and its TCRdb copy is limited to in-frame clones, with some not included. The sample shows 200,000 to 250,000 clones, about four fifths of them seen only once. The sequenced sample consisted of peripheral blood. The chain is built from TRBV7-2 and TRBJ1-2; perhaps TRBD1 as D (6 bases). This TCR came from a woman at least 80 years old with COVID-19, enrolled during active disease. The CDR3 region is CASSSRGSGYGYTF. CDR3 nucleotide sequence: TGTGCCAGCAGCTCCAGGGGTTCTGGGTATGGCTACACCTTC.